The clone carrying this T cell receptor (beta chain) occurred once. This may come from a read error, since a much larger clone is one base off. TCR beta cDNA was prepared out of roughly 0.5 ug total RNA by means of a constant-region primer. Amplification in three nested multiplex PCR rounds with slightly modified ARM-PCR gave rise to TCR beta libraries. Forward primers for TRBV1-TRBV30 and a C-beta reverse primer served the first two PCR rounds, at around 11 cycles each. TCRdb passed the multiplex PCR reads through MiXCR, listing each CDR3 protein once. The repertoire holds approximately 80,000 distinct CDR3 sequences, with roughly 69% as singletons. These data come from a study of tumor-infiltrating lymphocytes in primary liver carcinoma. Total RNA and DNA came together from 20-30 mg of bulk tissue without cell sorting. No patient had received treatment, and all had chronic HBV infection. The CDR3 loop spans 16 amino acids. The germline V gene encodes CDR1 SEHNR and CDR2 FQNEAQ (reference sequence). V lost 5 bases and J lost 2, with 19 bases in between.

The gene calls are TRBV7-9 and TRBJ2-7, with D possibly matching TRBD1 (7 bases). The sequencing input was tumor-adjacent normal liver tissue. The receptor was isolated from a man between 40 and 49 years old with primary liver carcinoma and hepatitis B virus infection. The CDR3 nucleotides read TGTGCCAGCAGCCCCGTCACGGAGGGGGCCCCCTACGAGCAGTACTTC. This gives the protein CASSPVTEGAPYEQYF. Variable domain in full (rest from reference TRBV7-9 and TRBJ2-7): DTGVSQNPRHKITKRGQNVTFRCDPISEHNRLYWYRQTLGQGPEFLTYFQNEAQLEKSRLLSDRFSAERPKGSFSTLEIQRTEQGDSAMYLCASSPVTEGAPYEQYFGPGTRLTVT.